Each of the 30 T cell receptor beta chains below was sequenced from the same sample in a study of cytomegalovirus exposure and HLA in healthy donors. PCR amplification relied on 60 Vbeta primers (plus 13 Jbeta primers). The protocol was immunoSEQ multiplex PCR, while the TCRdb copy is restricted to in-frame clones and leaves out a portion. The sample has tens of thousands of clones; 10% are singletons. The sample comprised PBMCs. Every receptor here comes from a man aged 55 to 69 in good health and CMV-seropositive.

This chain connects TRBV29-1 to TRBJ1-1, with D possibly being TRBD1 (6 bases). The V end lost 0 bases, the J end lost 11 bases, and 13 bases lay between the germline ends. The CDR3 runs 12 residues. Germline V gene data show CDR1 as SQVTM and CDR2 as ANQGSEA. The CDR3 nucleotides are TGCAGCGTTGAAGAAAGTGCGACAGGTGCTTTCTTT. Its protein is CSVEESATGAFF.

This clone was seen only a few times. V usage is TRBV27 and J usage is TRBJ2-7; the match to TRBD2 covers 10 bases. Germline V CDR1 and CDR2: MNHEY, SMNVEV (reference sequence). V lost 8 bases to trimming and J lost 5 bases; unmatched junction nucleotides: 12. The length of the CDR3 is 15 residues. The DNA of the CDR3 is TGTGCCAGCTCACCAACCAGCGGGAGGGTCCACGAGCAGTACTTC. Protein product: CASSPTSGRVHEQYF.

The chain employs TRBV11-2 and TRBJ1-4; tentative D call: TRBD1 (5 bases). Germline values: CDR1 SGHAT, CDR2 FQNNGV. The CDR3 is 15 amino acids. V gave up 4 bases and J gave up 0 bases, with 9 bases separating them. CDR3 residues: CASSSFRATNEKLFF. CDR3 bases: TGTGCCAGCAGCTCTTTCAGGGCAACTAATGAAAAACTGTTTTTT.

V gene TRBV2 combines with J gene TRBJ2-5; 10 nucleotides align to TRBD2. Germline V lookup: CDR1 SNHLY, CDR2 FYNNEI. Trimming took 5 bases from V and 7 from J; bases not matched to a gene: 10. The CDR3 totals 15 residues. The CDR3 nucleotides are TGTGCCAGCAGTAGGACAGCGGGAGGGCCAGGGACCCAGTACTTC. Translating it yields CASSRTAGGPGTQYF.

The CDR3, as DNA: TGTGCCAGCAGACAGGGCCCGCAGGGTGAAAAACTGTTTTTT. It yields the protein CASRQGPQGEKLFF. The rearrangement links TRBV2 to TRBJ1-4, with D maybe TRBD1 (6 bases). Trimming pared 6 bases from V and 7 bases from J, leaving 15 bases between. This CDR3 comprises 14 residues. Germline assignment: CDR1 SNHLY and CDR2 FYNNEI. The complete variable domain, with remaining parts taken from reference TRBV2 and TRBJ1-4, reads EPEVTQTPSHQVTQMGQEVILRCVPISNHLYFYWYRQILGQKVEFLVSFYNNEISEKSEIFDDQFSVERPDGSNFTLKIRSTKLEDSAMYFCASRQGPQGEKLFFGSGTQLSVL.

This chain joins TRBV6-1 and TRBJ2-1; D is uncertain. V dropped 2 bases and J dropped 6 bases, with 8 bases sitting between them. The CDR3 covers 13 residues. Germline loops: CDR1 MNHNS, CDR2 SASEGT. In DNA form, the CDR3 reads TGTGCCAGCAGTGAACTGACTTTCAATGAGCAGTTCTTC. Amino acids: CASSELTFNEQFF.

The chain has TRBV5-1 and TRBJ2-7; possible D gene TRBD1, 5 bases. The germline V gene encodes CDR1 SGHRS and CDR2 YFSETQ. CDR3 length: 13 residues. V dropped 0 bases and J dropped 6 bases, with 10 bases sitting between them. CDR3 amino acids: CASSLGQLSEQYF. The CDR3 bases are TGCGCCAGCAGCTTGGGACAGCTGAGCGAGCAGTACTTC.

In this sample, this clone turned up a few times. The rearrangement uses TRBV5-1 and TRBJ1-4; a possible D gene is TRBD1 (5 bases). Trimming cost V 3 bases and J 0 bases, with 30 bases left between them. Germline V gene data show CDR1 as SGHRS and CDR2 as YFSETQ. The CDR3 has 22 residues. The CDR3 spells CASSSKLTGLPSGGATNEKLFF. In DNA form, the CDR3 reads TGCGCCAGCAGCTCGAAACTGACGGGACTCCCTAGCGGGGGAGCAACTAATGAAAAACTGTTTTTT.

This clone was seen once. The V call is TRBV5-1, the J call TRBJ2-7; 8 bases match TRBD1. Germline lookup yields CDR1 SGHRS and CDR2 YFSETQ. The V segment lost 0 bases and the J segment 2 bases; nucleotides outside the gene matches: 7. The CDR3 length is 16 residues. CDR3 in amino acids: CASSLEVGTGAYEQYF. CDR3 sequence (DNA): TGCGCCAGCAGCTTGGAAGTCGGGACAGGCGCCTACGAGCAGTACTTC.

The chain joins TRBV19 to TRBJ2-2; D is undetermined. Germline V gene data show CDR1 as LNHDA and CDR2 as SQIVND (reference sequence). The CDR3 is 18 residues long. V shed 3 bases and J shed 0 bases, with 17 bases lying between them. The CDR3 DNA is TGTGCCAGTAGTATTTTACCCCCGCAGGTCTCGAACACCGGGGAGCTGTTTTTT. Translating gives CASSILPPQVSNTGELFF.

The chain carries TRBV9 and TRBJ2-1; perhaps TRBD2 as D (6 bases). V was shortened by 0 bases and J by 6 bases, with 13 bases between the two germline ends. This CDR3 is built from 15 residues. Germline V lookup: CDR1 SGDLS, CDR2 YYNGEE. CDR3 amino acids: CASSVDLAKGNEQFF. In nucleotides, the CDR3 is TGTGCCAGCAGCGTAGATCTAGCGAAGGGCAATGAGCAGTTCTTC.

This clone was recorded a few times. The chain combines TRBV30 with TRBJ2-3, with 8 bases fitting TRBD2. CDR1 GTSNPN and CDR2 SVGIG come from the germline V gene (reference sequence). The CDR3 contains 14 residues. V gave up 7 bases and J gave up 2 bases; unmatched junction bases: 8. CDR3 nucleotides: TGTGCCTACGGGCGCGGGGGGTCCACAGATACGCAGTATTTT. This translates into CAYGRGGSTDTQYF.

The genes are TRBV6-5 and TRBJ1-3; no reliable D call. The germline gives CDR1 MNHEY, CDR2 SVGAGI. This CDR3 contains 14 residues. Between the trimmed V and J ends, which lost 5 bases and 4 bases, there was a span of 12 bases. The CDR3 reads CASSGLRVGNTIYF. CDR3 nucleotides: TGTGCCAGCAGTGGACTCCGGGTCGGAAACACCATATATTTT.

Concerning this clone itself: The sample holds other DNA sequences that translate to the same CDR3. V gene TRBV6-5 combines with J gene TRBJ2-1, with a possible D match to TRBD2 (5 bases). V lost 2 bases and J 7 bases, leaving 9 bases between the germline ends. There are 13 residues in the CDR3. CDR1 and CDR2 (germline): MNHEY, SVGAGI. CDR3 DNA sequence: TGTGCCAGCAGTTACGGGTGGAGGAATGAGCAGTTCTTC. Protein sequence: CASSYGWRNEQFF.

The rearrangement uses TRBV6-1 and TRBJ2-7; D may be TRBD2 (6 bases). This CDR3 has 14 residues. Looked up from germline, CDR1 is MNHNS and CDR2 is SASEGT. Between the trimmed V and J ends, which lost 6 bases and 6 bases, there was a span of 18 bases. In DNA form, the CDR3 reads TGTGCCAGCAGCCCCCGGGGACTTGGCCGCGAGCAGTACTTC. Translation gives CASSPRGLGREQYF.

The V and J genes are TRBV28 and TRBJ1-3; the match to TRBD1 covers 7 bases. The germline gives CDR1 MDHEN, CDR2 SYDVKM. The length of the CDR3 is 15 residues. V shed 5 bases, J shed 1 base, and the junction held 5 bases outside the gene matches. The CDR3 DNA is TGTGCCAGCAGTCCTCCGACAGGGTCTGGAAACACCATATATTTT. Its translation: CASSPPTGSGNTIYF.

This chain joins TRBV5-1 and TRBJ1-2; 9 bases map to TRBD1. CDR1 and CDR2 (germline): SGHRS, YFSETQ. V shed 4 bases and J 4 bases; nucleotides not matched to a gene: 5. The CDR3 loop spans 14 amino acids. The DNA for the CDR3 is TGCGCCAGCAGCCCTCCGGGACAGGGCTATGGCTACACCTTC. Protein sequence: CASSPPGQGYGYTF.

CDR3 sequence: CASSEKEDTEAFF. In DNA, the CDR3 is TGCGCCAGCAGTGAGAAGGAGGACACTGAAGCTTTCTTT. V gene TRBV10-2 combines with J gene TRBJ1-1; D unclear. With 2 bases removed from V and 3 bases from J, the gap between germline ends came to 7 bases. This CDR3 is built from 13 residues. Looked up from germline, CDR1 is WSHSY and CDR2 is SAAADI.

The V call is TRBV6-1, the J call TRBJ2-3; D is unresolved. CDR3 length: 12 amino acids. Germline CDR1 MNHNS, CDR2 SASEGT. V lost 7 bases to trimming and J lost 2 bases, with 7 bases between them. The CDR3 DNA is TGTGCCAGCACGTTCTTCACAGATACGCAGTATTTT. This sequence encodes CASTFFTDTQYF.

The genes are TRBV7-2 and TRBJ2-5, with D perhaps matching TRBD1 (6 bases). The CDR3 consists of 14 residues. Germline V gene data show CDR1 as SGHTA and CDR2 as FQGNSA. The V and J ends lost 5 bases and 7 bases respectively, with 17 bases between them. The CDR3 DNA is TGTGCCAGCAGCCCACAGGGCATGGGTAGGACCCAGTACTTC. Amino acid sequence: CASSPQGMGRTQYF.

The table lists this clone with a few counts. This rearrangement joins TRBV6-1 to TRBJ2-7, with a possible D match to TRBD2 (5 bases). V was clipped by 7 bases and J by 6 bases, with 19 bases between them. CDR3 length equals 14 residues. The germline V gene encodes CDR1 MNHNS and CDR2 SASEGT. The CDR3 loop is CASTTRATLGEQYV. CDR3 coding DNA: TGTGCCAGCACCACGAGGGCTACCCTTGGCGAGCAGTACGTC.

This sequence joins TRBV5-6 and TRBJ2-3, with 12 bases fitting TRBD2. Looked up from germline, CDR1 is SGHDT and CDR2 is YYEEEE. Trimming took 0 bases from V and 0 from J; bases not matched to a gene: 5. The CDR3 has 18 amino acids. The DNA for the CDR3 is TGTGCCAGCAGCTTGGCCTGGACTAGCGGGGCGAGCACAGATACGCAGTATTTT. Its translation: CASSLAWTSGASTDTQYF.

This clone was seen a few times. V usage is TRBV7-9 and J usage is TRBJ1-5, with D possibly TRBD1 on 6 matching bases. Looked up from germline, CDR1 is SEHNR and CDR2 is FQNEAQ (reference sequence). The CDR3 loop spans 14 amino acids. The germline V and J ends were trimmed by 4 bases and 3 bases, with 10 bases remaining between them. CDR3: CASSSQGPNQPQHF. The DNA of the CDR3 is TGTGCCAGCAGCTCACAGGGTCCCAATCAGCCCCAGCATTTT. The complete variable domain, with remaining parts taken from reference TRBV7-9 and TRBJ1-5, reads DTGVSQNPRHKITKRGQNVTFRCDPISEHNRLYWYRQTLGQGPEFLTYFQNEAQLEKSRLLSDRFSAERPKGSFSTLEIQRTEQGDSAMYLCASSSQGPNQPQHFGDGTRLSIL.

The chain links TRBV13 to TRBJ2-7; unclear D gene. CDR1 and CDR2 (germline): PRHDT, FYEKMQ (reference sequence). Trimming left V 7 bases short and J 1 base short, with 11 bases between. There are 13 residues in the CDR3. The CDR3 loop is CASTQKNSYEQYF. The DNA for the CDR3 is TGTGCCAGCACCCAAAAAAATTCCTACGAGCAGTACTTC.

The genes are TRBV18 and TRBJ2-1, with 14 bases aligning to TRBD2. The CDR3 runs 17 residues. Germline V gene data show CDR1 as KGHSH and CDR2 as LQKENI. J gave up 2 bases and V 4 bases, and 4 bases lay outside the gene matches. Here the CDR3 DNA reads TGTGCCAGCTCACTCGGACTAGCGGGAGGTGCCTACAATGAGCAGTTCTTC. Translation: CASSLGLAGGAYNEQFF.

The gene calls are TRBV5-1 and TRBJ2-3, with a weak D call TRBD2 (6 bases). V was pared by 3 bases and J by 5 bases, with 16 bases between. Germline lookup yields CDR1 SGHRS and CDR2 YFSETQ. This CDR3 has 15 residues. The CDR3 DNA sequence: TGCGCCAGCAGCTCCCTGGGGGGTGGCAAAGATACGCAGTATTTT. Translation gives CASSSLGGGKDTQYF.

The chain has TRBV9 and TRBJ2-5, with TRBD2 matching 7 bases. Unmatched junction bases numbered 12, after V lost 0 bases and J lost 7 bases. Per the germline V gene, CDR1 is SGDLS and CDR2 is YYNGEE. This CDR3 is 16 amino acids long. In nucleotides, the CDR3 is TGTGCCAGCAGCGTAGCTGGGACCGGGAGGTCGGGGACCCAGTACTTC. It translates to CASSVAGTGRSGTQYF.

This chain joins TRBV27 and TRBJ1-1; D may be TRBD1 (5 bases). The CDR3 loop spans 13 amino acids. Germline assignment: CDR1 MNHEY and CDR2 SMNVEV (reference sequence). The germline V and J ends were trimmed by 5 bases and 9 bases, with 16 bases remaining between them. The CDR3 DNA reads as TGTGCCAGCAGTCACCCTGACGGGGGGAAAGCTTTCTTT. Its protein is CASSHPDGGKAFF.

The gene calls are TRBV11-2 and TRBJ1-4; D ambiguous. Trimming shortened V by 3 bases and J by 12 bases, and 14 bases separated the two germline ends. Germline lookup yields CDR1 SGHAT and CDR2 FQNNGV. There are 13 residues in the CDR3. This chain's CDR3 is CASSFSEASQLFF. DNA of the CDR3: TGTGCCAGCAGCTTCTCCGAGGCATCTCAACTGTTTTTT. Together with reference TRBV11-2 and TRBJ1-4, the CDR3 gives the full variable domain: EAGVAQSPRYKIIEKRQSVAFWCNPISGHATLYWYQQILGQGPKLLIQFQNNGVVDDSQLPKDRFSAERLKGVDSTLKIQPAKLEDSAVYLCASSFSEASQLFFGSGTQLSVL.

The gene calls are TRBV5-4 and TRBJ2-7; 11 nucleotides agree with TRBD1. CDR1 SGHNT and CDR2 YYREEE come from the germline V gene (reference sequence). The V segment lost 4 bases and the J segment 0 bases; nucleotides outside the gene matches: 3. The CDR3 extends over 15 amino acids. CDR3 sequence reads: CASSRGTGGSYEQYF. In nucleotides, the CDR3 is TGTGCCAGCAGCCGAGGGACAGGGGGCTCCTACGAGCAGTACTTC.